These 19 T cell receptor beta chains originate from one sample sequenced in a study of T-cell memory formation after mild COVID-19. TCRdb recomputed calls from the 5' RACE reads with MiXCR, one row per CDR3 protein. The sample includes approximately 350,000 distinct CDR3 sequences, roughly 13% of them seen just once. The sample consisted of PBMCs or a T cell subset sorted from them (not recorded which). The receptors stem from a man younger than 30 who had mild COVID-19 (a few samples of this study predate the infection). Cell type and time point are not known.

The chain combines TRBV4-3 with TRBJ2-7, with a weak D call TRBD2 (6 bases). The V gene's germline CDR1 is LGHNA and CDR2 YSLEER. V shed 6 bases and J shed 2 bases, with 17 bases lying between them. CDR3 size: 15 residues. CDR3 sequence: CASRARWDWAYEQYF. CDR3 sequence (DNA): TGCGCCAGCAGGGCTAGGTGGGACTGGGCCTACGAGCAGTACTTC.

This clonotype has a count of ten or more. The chain has TRBV29-1 and TRBJ1-5, with 11 bases matching TRBD1. The V segment lost 7 bases and the J segment 5 bases; nucleotides outside the gene matches: 4. Germline V CDR1 and CDR2: SQVTM, ANQGSEA. The length of the CDR3 is 13 residues. The CDR3 region is CSGGQGADQPQHF. The CDR3 DNA reads as TGCAGCGGCGGACAGGGGGCGGATCAGCCCCAGCATTTT. Looking up the rest from reference TRBV29-1 and TRBJ1-5 gives the full variable domain: SAVISQKPSRDICQRGTSLTIQCQVDSQVTMMFWYRQQPGQSLTLIATANQGSEATYESGFVIDKFPISRPNLTFSTLTVSNMSPEDSSIYLCSGGQGADQPQHFGDGTRLSIL.

The chain links TRBV24-1 to TRBJ2-1; D unclear. Germline CDR1 and CDR2: KGHDR and SFDVKD. Trimming took off 5 bases at V and 4 bases at J, with 8 bases between the two ends. This CDR3 is built from 13 residues. The DNA for the CDR3 is TGTGCCACCAGTGGTACAGCGTACAATGAGCAGTTCTTC. This codes for CATSGTAYNEQFF.

This clonotype came up a few times. The chain is built from TRBV5-1 and TRBJ2-7; D unresolved. Germline values: CDR1 SGHRS, CDR2 YFSETQ. This CDR3 region has 14 residues. V was shortened by 0 bases and J by 2 bases, with 9 bases between the two germline ends. The CDR3 protein is CASSLGRATYEQYF. The CDR3 bases are TGCGCCAGCAGCTTGGGTAGGGCGACCTACGAGCAGTACTTC.

Here the CDR3 DNA reads TGCAGTGCTAGCGGGGGACAGGGAGTACGAGCTTTCTTT. Translation gives CSASGGQGVRAFF. The gene calls are TRBV20-1 and TRBJ1-1, with 9 bases fitting TRBD1. CDR1 DFQATT and CDR2 SNEGSKA come from the germline V gene (reference sequence). CDR3 size: 13 residues. J was trimmed by 10 bases and V by 3 bases; bases with no gene match: 9.

This clonotype was observed many times. The chain uses TRBV4-3 and TRBJ2-3, with D perhaps TRBD1 or TRBD2 (5 bases each). From germline, CDR1 is LGHNA and CDR2 YSLEER. The CDR3 is made up of 15 amino acids. The V gene lost 0 bases and the J gene lost 0 bases, with 7 bases spanning the gap. The CDR3 is CASSQDGGSTDTQYF. CDR3 coding DNA: TGCGCCAGCAGCCAAGATGGGGGTAGCACAGATACGCAGTATTTT.

This clonotype has more than one count but fewer than ten. This sequence joins TRBV6-5 and TRBJ1-1; 7 nucleotides match TRBD1. V lost 0 bases and J lost 6; bases outside the gene matches: 7. CDR3 length: 15 residues. CDR1 and CDR2 (germline): MNHEY, SVGAGI. The DNA of the CDR3 is TGTGCCAGCAGTTACTCTCCCGGACAGGTGTCTGAAGCTTTCTTT. Translated: CASSYSPGQVSEAFF.

The chain combines TRBV28 with TRBJ1-2, with 9 nucleotides matching TRBD1. The CDR3 extends over 13 amino acids. With V trimmed by 6 bases and J by 8 bases, 7 bases remained unmatched. The germline V gene has CDR1 MDHEN and CDR2 SYDVKM. The CDR3: CASSPTGGRGYTF. The CDR3 region has the DNA TGTGCCAGCAGCCCTACAGGGGGCCGGGGCTACACCTTC.

This clonotype was seen at least ten times. V usage is TRBV7-2 and J usage is TRBJ2-4; 9 bases fit TRBD1. V was pared by 7 bases and J by 8 bases, with 6 bases of the junction left unmatched. The V gene's germline CDR1 is SGHTA and CDR2 FQGNSA. This CDR3 comprises 13 residues. In DNA form, the CDR3 reads TGTGCCAGCAACCCGACAGGGGGAGACATTCAGTACTTC. Translated, it gives CASNPTGGDIQYF.

This clonotype has just a few counts. This chain links TRBV20-1 with TRBJ1-2; 8 bases are a match to TRBD1. CDR3 length equals 13 residues. Germline V gives CDR1 DFQATT, CDR2 SNEGSKA (reference sequence). V lost 4 bases, J lost 3 bases, and 4 bases stayed unmatched. The CDR3 spells CSANRGLDYGYTF. In nucleotides, the CDR3 is TGCAGTGCTAACAGGGGGTTGGACTATGGCTACACCTTC.

This chain joins TRBV3-1 and TRBJ2-3; no clear D. The V end was cut by 10 bases, the J end by 0 bases, with 14 bases between. Germline-derived CDR1 and CDR2 are LGHDT and YNNKEL (reference sequence). The CDR3 contains 14 residues. This CDR3 is CATEDRKSTDTQYF. The CDR3 nucleotides read TGTGCCACCGAGGACCGAAAAAGCACAGATACGCAGTATTTT.

This clonotype occurred a few times. This chain connects TRBV5-1 to TRBJ1-1, with D possibly TRBD1 on 5 matching bases. The CDR3 extends over 15 amino acids. Germline V gene data show CDR1 as SGHRS and CDR2 as YFSETQ. V gave up 0 bases and J gave up 0 bases, with 9 bases separating them. The CDR3 spells CASSLGMGLNTEAFF. The CDR3 DNA reads as TGCGCCAGCAGCTTGGGGATGGGGCTGAACACTGAAGCTTTCTTT.

On this clonotype: A much larger clone is a single base away; this may be a read error. The chain joins TRBV6-6 to TRBJ2-3; 8 nucleotides match TRBD1. The CDR3 has 16 residues. Germline V gene sequence: CDR1 MNHNY, CDR2 SVGAGI (reference sequence). CDR3: CASIYFHRGGTDTQYF. The DNA for the CDR3 is TGTGCCAGCATTTACTTTCACAGGGGGGGCACAGATACGCAGTATTTT.

The rearrangement links TRBV6-5 to TRBJ2-2, with 8 bases matching TRBD2. Germline CDR1 and CDR2: MNHEY and SVGAGI. J was trimmed by 8 bases and V by 2 bases; bases with no gene match: 10. This CDR3 is built from 16 residues. The CDR3 nucleotides are TGTGCCAGCAGTTACCGCGTTCGGGGGGGCCCGGGGGAGCTGTTTTTT. Protein product: CASSYRVRGGPGELFF.

This clonotype showed up just a few times. CDR3 DNA sequence: TGTGCCACCAGCAGTCCGGGAGCGAATGAAAAACTGTTTTTT. Protein sequence: CATSSPGANEKLFF. The rearrangement links TRBV15 to TRBJ1-4; no firm D call. Trimming left V 3 bases short and J 5 bases short, with 10 bases between. Germline loops: CDR1 LNHNV, CDR2 YYDKDF (reference sequence). This CDR3 spans 14 amino acids.

The gene calls are TRBV19 and TRBJ1-5; 7 bases are shared with TRBD1. The V gene end was trimmed by 4 bases and the J gene end by 0 bases; junction bases not matched to a gene: 3. This CDR3 spans 15 amino acids. Germline V gene lookup returns CDR1 LNHDA and CDR2 SQIVND (reference sequence). CDR3 sequence: CASSTSGGSNQPQHF. CDR3 DNA sequence: TGTGCCAGTAGTACTTCAGGGGGTAGCAATCAGCCCCAGCATTTT.

The gene calls are TRBV12-3 or TRBV12-4 and TRBJ1-3; D not certain. CDR3 size: 16 residues. V lost 3 bases to trimming and J lost 1 base, with 13 bases between them. The chain's CDR3 is CASSLMPGSSGNTIYF. The CDR3 DNA sequence: TGTGCCAGCAGTTTGATGCCGGGATCGTCTGGAAACACCATATATTTT.

This chain connects TRBV28 to TRBJ2-5, with 10 bases fitting TRBD1. CDR3 size: 15 residues. V lost 3 bases and J lost 3; bases outside the gene matches: 4. Germline CDR1 and CDR2: MDHEN and SYDVKM. CDR3 coding DNA: TGTGCCAGCAGTTTGTCCGGGACAGGGGAAGAGACCCAGTACTTC. Its protein product is CASSLSGTGEETQYF.

The sample holds a few counts of this clonotype. V is TRBV7-2 and J is TRBJ1-2; D remains unclear. The V gene's germline CDR1 is SGHTA and CDR2 FQGNSA. This CDR3 is built from 12 residues. The V gene lost 0 bases and the J gene lost 8 bases, with 7 bases spanning the gap. CDR3 nucleotides: TGTGCCAGCAGCTTAGCGCCTAGGGGCTACACCTTC. Amino acids: CASSLAPRGYTF.